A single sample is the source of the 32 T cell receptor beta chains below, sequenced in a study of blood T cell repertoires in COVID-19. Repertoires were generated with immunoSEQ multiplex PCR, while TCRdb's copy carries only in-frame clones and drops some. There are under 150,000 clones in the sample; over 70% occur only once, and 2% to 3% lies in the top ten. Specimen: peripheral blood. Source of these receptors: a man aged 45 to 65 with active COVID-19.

In DNA form, the CDR3 reads TGTGCCAGCAGTCAGGACAGGGAGGCGACCCAGTACTTC. Translated: CASSQDREATQYF. The rearrangement links TRBV3-1 (or the pseudogene TRBV3-2) to TRBJ2-5; TRBD1 matches 8 bases. The CDR3 spans 13 residues. Per germline, CDR1 LGHDT and CDR2 YNNKEL (reference sequence). The ends lost 6 bases at V and 7 bases at J; junction bases unmatched: 7.

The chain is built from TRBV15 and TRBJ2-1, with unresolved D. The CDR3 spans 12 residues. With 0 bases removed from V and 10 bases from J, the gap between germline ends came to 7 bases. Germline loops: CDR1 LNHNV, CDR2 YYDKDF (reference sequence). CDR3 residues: CATSRDSGEQFF. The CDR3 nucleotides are TGTGCCACCAGCAGAGATTCCGGGGAGCAGTTCTTC.

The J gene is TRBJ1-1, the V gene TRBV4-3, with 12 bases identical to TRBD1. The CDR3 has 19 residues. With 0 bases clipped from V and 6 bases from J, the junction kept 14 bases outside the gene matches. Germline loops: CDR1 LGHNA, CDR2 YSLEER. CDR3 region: CASSQEGDRGQVKRAEAFF. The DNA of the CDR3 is TGCGCCAGCAGCCAAGAGGGGGACAGGGGGCAAGTTAAAAGGGCTGAAGCTTTCTTT.

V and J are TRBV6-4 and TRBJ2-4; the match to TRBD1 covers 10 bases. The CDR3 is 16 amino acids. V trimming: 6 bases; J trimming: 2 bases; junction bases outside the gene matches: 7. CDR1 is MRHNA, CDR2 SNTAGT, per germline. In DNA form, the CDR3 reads TGTGCCAGCAGGACAGGGGGCGTATCTACCAAAAACATTCAGTACTTC. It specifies CASRTGGVSTKNIQYF.

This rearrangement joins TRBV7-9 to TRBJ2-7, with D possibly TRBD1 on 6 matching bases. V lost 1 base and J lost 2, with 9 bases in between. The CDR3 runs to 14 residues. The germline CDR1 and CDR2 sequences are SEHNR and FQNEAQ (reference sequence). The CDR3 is CASSLVGATYEQYF. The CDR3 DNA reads TGTGCCAGCAGCTTAGTGGGGGCTACCTACGAGCAGTACTTC.

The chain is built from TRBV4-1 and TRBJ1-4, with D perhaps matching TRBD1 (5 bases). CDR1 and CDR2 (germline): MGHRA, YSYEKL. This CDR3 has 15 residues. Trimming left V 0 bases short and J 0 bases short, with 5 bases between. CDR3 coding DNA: TGCGCCAGCAGCCAAGAGACAGCAACTAATGAAAAACTGTTTTTT. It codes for CASSQETATNEKLFF.

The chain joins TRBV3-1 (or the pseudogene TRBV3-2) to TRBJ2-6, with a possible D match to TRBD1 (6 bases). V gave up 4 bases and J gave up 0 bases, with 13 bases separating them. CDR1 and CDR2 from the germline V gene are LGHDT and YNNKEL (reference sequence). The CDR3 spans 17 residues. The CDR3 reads CASSLGQGRSGANVLTF. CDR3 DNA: TGTGCCAGCAGCCTAGGGCAGGGGCGCTCTGGGGCCAACGTCCTGACTTTC.

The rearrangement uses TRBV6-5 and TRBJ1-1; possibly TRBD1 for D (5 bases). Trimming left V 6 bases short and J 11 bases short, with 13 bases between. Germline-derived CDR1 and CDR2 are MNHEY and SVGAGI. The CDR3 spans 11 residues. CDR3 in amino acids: CASSGGGAAFF. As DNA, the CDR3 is TGTGCCAGCAGCGGGGGGGGAGCGGCTTTCTTT.

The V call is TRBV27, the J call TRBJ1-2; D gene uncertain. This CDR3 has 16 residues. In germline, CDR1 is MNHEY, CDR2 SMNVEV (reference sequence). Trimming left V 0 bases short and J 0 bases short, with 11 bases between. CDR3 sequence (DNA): TGTGCCAGCAGTTTATCTTCGGGTGCAGCTAACTATGGCTACACCTTC. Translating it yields CASSLSSGAANYGYTF.

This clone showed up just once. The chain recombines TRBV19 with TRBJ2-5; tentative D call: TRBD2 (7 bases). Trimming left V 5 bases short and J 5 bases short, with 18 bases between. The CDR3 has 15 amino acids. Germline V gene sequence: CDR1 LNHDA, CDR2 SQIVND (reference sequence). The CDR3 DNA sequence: TGTGCCAGTAGTCACGGCGGGGGCGGGTTTGAGACCCAGTACTTC. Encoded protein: CASSHGGGGFETQYF.

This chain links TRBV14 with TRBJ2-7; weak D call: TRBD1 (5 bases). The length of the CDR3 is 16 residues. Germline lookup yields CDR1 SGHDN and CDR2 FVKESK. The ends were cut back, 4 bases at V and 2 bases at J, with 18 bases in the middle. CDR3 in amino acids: CASSLDGSKGAYEQYF. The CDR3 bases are TGTGCCAGCAGCCTAGATGGGTCCAAAGGGGCCTACGAGCAGTACTTC. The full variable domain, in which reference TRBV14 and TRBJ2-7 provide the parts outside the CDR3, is EAGVTQFPSHSVIEKGQTVTLRCDPISGHDNLYWYRRVMGKEIKFLLHFVKESKQDESGMPNNRFLAERTGGTYSTLKVQPAELEDSGVYFCASSLDGSKGAYEQYFGPGTRLTVT.

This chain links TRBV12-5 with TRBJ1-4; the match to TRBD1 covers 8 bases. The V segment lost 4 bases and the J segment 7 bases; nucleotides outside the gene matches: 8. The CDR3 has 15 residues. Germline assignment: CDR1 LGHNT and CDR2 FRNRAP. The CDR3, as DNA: TGTGCTAGTGGTTCCTACAGGGGGTGGGGTGAAAAACTGTTTTTT. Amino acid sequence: CASGSYRGWGEKLFF.

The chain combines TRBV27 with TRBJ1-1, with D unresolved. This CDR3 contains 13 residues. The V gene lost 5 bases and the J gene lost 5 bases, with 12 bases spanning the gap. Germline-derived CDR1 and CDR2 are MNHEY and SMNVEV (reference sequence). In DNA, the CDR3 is TGTGCCAGCAGTGCAGGCCCCTATACTGAAGCTTTCTTT. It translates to CASSAGPYTEAFF.

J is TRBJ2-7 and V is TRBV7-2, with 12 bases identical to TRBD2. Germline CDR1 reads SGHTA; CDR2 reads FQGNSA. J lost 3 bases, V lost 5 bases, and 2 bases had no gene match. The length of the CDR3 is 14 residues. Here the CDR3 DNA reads TGTGCCAGCAGCAAGACTAGCGGGGGCTACGAGCAGTACTTC. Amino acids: CASSKTSGGYEQYF.

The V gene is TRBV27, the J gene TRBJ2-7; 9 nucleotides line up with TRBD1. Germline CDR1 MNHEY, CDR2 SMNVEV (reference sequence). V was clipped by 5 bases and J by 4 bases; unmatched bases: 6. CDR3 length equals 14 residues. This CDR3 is CASSRLTGGYEQYF. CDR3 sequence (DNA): TGTGCCAGCAGTCGACTGACAGGGGGTTACGAGCAGTACTTC.

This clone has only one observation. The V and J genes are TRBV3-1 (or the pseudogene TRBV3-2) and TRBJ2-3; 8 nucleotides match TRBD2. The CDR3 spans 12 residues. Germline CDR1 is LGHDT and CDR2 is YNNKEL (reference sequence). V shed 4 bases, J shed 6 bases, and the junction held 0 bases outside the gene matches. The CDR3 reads CASSLAGDTQYF. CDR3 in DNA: TGTGCCAGCAGCCTAGCGGGGGATACGCAGTATTTT.

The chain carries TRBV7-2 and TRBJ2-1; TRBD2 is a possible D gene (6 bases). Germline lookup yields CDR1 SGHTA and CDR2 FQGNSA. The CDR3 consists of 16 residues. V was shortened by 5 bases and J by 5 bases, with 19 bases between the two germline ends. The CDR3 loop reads CASSRQSGTGDNEQFF. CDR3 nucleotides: TGTGCCAGCAGCCGTCAAAGCGGAACGGGGGACAATGAGCAGTTCTTC.

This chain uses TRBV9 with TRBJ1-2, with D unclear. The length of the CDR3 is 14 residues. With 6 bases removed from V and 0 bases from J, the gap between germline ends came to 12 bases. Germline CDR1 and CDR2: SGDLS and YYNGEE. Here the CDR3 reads CASTLSNSNYGYTF. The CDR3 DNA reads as TGTGCCAGCACACTGAGCAACTCTAACTATGGCTACACCTTC.

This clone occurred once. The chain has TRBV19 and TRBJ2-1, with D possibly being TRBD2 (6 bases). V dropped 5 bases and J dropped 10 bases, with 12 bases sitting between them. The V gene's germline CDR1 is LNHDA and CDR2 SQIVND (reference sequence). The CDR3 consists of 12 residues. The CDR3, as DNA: TGTGCCAGTAGTCGGGACTCGTACGAGCAGTTCTTC. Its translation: CASSRDSYEQFF.

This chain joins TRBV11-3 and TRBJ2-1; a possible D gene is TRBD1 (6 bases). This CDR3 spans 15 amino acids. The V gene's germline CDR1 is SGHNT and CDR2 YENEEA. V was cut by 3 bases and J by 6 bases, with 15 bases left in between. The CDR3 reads CASSLSIGGINEQFF. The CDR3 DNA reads TGTGCCAGCAGCTTGAGCATAGGGGGTATCAATGAGCAGTTCTTC.

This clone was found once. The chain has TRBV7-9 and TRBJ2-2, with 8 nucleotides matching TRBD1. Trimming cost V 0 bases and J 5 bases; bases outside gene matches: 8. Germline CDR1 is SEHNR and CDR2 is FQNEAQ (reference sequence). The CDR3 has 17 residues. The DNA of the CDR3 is TGTGCCAGCAGCTTAGCAGACAGGGGCGCCTGGACCGGGGAGCTGTTTTTT. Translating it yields CASSLADRGAWTGELFF.

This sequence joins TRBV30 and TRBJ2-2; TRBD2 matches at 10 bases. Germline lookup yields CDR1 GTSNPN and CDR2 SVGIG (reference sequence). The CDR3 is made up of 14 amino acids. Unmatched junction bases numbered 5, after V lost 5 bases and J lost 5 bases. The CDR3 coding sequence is TGTGCCTGGCAGGGACTAGCGAGGACCGGGGAGCTGTTTTTT. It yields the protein CAWQGLARTGELFF. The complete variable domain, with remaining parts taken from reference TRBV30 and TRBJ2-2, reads SQTIHQWPATLVQPVGSPLSLECTVEGTSNPNLYWYRQAAGRGLQLLFYSVGIGQISSEVPQNLSASRPQDRQFILSSKKLLLSDSGFYLCAWQGLARTGELFFGEGSRLTVL.

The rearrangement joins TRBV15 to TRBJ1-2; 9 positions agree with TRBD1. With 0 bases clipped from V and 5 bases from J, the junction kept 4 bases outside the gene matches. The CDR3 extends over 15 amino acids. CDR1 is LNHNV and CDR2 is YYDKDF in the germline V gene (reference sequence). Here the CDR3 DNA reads TGTGCCACCAGCAGAGATTTTGGACAGGGGTATGGCTACACCTTC. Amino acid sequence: CATSRDFGQGYGYTF.

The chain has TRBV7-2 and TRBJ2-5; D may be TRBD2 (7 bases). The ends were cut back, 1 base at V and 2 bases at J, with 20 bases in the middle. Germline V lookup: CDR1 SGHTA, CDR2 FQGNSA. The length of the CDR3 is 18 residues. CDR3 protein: CASSLGQVATGGQETQYF. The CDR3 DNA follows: TGTGCCAGCAGCTTAGGACAGGTCGCAACGGGGGGTCAAGAGACCCAGTACTTC.

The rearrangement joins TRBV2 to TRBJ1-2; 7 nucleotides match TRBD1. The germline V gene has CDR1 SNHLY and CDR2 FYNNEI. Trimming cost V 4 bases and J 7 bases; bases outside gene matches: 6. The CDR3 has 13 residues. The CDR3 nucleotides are TGTGCCAGCAGTGGTGGCCAGGGGGGTGGCTACACCTTC. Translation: CASSGGQGGGYTF.

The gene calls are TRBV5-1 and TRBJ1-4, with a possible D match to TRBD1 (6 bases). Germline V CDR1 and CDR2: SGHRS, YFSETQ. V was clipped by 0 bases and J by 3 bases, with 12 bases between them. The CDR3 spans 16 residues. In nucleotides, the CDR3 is TGCGCCAGCAGCTTGGTCCCAGGGGCCCCTAATGAAAAACTGTTTTTT. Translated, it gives CASSLVPGAPNEKLFF.

CDR3 sequence reads: CASSRTGALNGYTF. Written as DNA, the CDR3 is TGTGCCAGCAGTAGGACAGGGGCACTAAATGGCTACACCTTC. This rearrangement joins TRBV6-5 to TRBJ1-2, with 9 bases matching TRBD1. The CDR3 length is 14 residues. The germline CDR1 and CDR2 sequences are MNHEY and SVGAGI. The V segment lost 5 bases and the J segment 6 bases; nucleotides outside the gene matches: 7.

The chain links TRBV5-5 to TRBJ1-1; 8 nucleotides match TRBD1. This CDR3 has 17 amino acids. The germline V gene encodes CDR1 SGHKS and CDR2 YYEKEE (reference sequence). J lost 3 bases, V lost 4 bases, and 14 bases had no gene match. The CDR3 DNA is TGTGCCAGCAGCCGACAACCCGCAGGGGGCCGGGACACTGAAGCTTTCTTT. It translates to CASSRQPAGGRDTEAFF.

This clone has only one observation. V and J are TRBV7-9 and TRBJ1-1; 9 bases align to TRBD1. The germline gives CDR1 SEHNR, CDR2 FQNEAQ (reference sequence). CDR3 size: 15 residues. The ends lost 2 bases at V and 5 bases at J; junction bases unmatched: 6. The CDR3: CASSLTGGADTEAFF. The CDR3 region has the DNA TGTGCCAGCAGCTTAACAGGGGGCGCGGATACTGAAGCTTTCTTT.

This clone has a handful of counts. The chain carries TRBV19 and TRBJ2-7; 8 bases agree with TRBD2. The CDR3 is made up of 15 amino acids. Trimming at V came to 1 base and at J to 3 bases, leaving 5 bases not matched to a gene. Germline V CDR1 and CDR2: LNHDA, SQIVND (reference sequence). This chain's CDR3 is CASSIVAGIRYEQYF. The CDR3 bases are TGTGCCAGTAGTATAGTAGCGGGGATTCGCTACGAGCAGTACTTC. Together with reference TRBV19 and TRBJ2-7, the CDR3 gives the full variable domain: DGGITQSPKYLFRKEGQNVTLSCEQNLNHDAMYWYRQDPGQGLRLIYYSQIVNDFQKGDIAEGYSVSREKKESFPLTVTSAQKNPTAFYLCASSIVAGIRYEQYFGPGTRLTVT.

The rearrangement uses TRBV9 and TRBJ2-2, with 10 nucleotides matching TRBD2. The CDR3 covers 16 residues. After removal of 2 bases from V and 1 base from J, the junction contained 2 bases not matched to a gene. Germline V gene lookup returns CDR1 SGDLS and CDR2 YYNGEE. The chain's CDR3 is CASSVSSGGNTGELFF. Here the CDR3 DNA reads TGTGCCAGCAGCGTTTCTAGCGGGGGGAACACCGGGGAGCTGTTTTTT.

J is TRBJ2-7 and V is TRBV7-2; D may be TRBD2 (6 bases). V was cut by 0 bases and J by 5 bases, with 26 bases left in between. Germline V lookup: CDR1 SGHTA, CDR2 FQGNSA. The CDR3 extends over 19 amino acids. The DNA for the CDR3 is TGTGCCAGCAGCTTAGCGCCCTACCTCCCGGGCGGGGCGGACCACGAGCAGTACTTC. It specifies CASSLAPYLPGGADHEQYF.